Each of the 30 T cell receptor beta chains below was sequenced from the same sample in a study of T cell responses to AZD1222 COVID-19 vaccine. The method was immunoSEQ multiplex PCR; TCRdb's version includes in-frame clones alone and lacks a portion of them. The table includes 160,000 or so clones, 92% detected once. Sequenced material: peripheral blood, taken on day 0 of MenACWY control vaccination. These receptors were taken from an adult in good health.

CDR3 sequence reads: CASSPHPRPISGYTF. Written as DNA, the CDR3 is TGTGCCAGCAGCCCTCACCCCCGACCCATTTCCGGCTACACCTTC. The chain has TRBV9 and TRBJ1-2, with D unresolved. The germline V gene encodes CDR1 SGDLS and CDR2 YYNGEE. The germline V and J ends were trimmed by 4 bases and 8 bases, with 21 bases remaining between them. The length of the CDR3 is 15 residues.

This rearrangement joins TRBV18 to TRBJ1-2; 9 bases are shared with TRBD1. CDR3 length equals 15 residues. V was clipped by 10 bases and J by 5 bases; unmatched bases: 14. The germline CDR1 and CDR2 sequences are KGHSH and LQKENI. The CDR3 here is CATSPGGQGQYGYTF. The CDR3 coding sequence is TGTGCCACCTCTCCCGGGGGACAGGGCCAATATGGCTACACCTTC.

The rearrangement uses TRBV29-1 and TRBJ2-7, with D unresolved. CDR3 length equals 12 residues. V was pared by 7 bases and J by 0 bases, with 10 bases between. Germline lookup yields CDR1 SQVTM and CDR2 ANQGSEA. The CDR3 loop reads CSGGLNSYEQYF. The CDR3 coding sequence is TGCAGCGGGGGATTGAACTCCTACGAGCAGTACTTC.

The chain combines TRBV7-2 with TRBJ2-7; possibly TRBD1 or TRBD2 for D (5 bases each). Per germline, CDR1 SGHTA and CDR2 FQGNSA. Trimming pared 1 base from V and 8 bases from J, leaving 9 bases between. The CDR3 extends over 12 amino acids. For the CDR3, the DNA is TGTGCCAGCAGCTTAGGAGAGGGGAAGCAGTACTTC. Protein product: CASSLGEGKQYF.

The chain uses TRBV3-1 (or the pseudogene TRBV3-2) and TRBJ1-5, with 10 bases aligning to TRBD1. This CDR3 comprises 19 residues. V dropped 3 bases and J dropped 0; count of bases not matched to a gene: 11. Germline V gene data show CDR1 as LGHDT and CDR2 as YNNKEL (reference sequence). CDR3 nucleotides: TGTGCCAGCAGCCAGCGGACAGGGGGGCCTGTCGATAGCAATCAGCCCCAGCATTTT. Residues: CASSQRTGGPVDSNQPQHF.

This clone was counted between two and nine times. The CDR3 DNA reads TGTGCCAGCTCCCTTCGGCTAGCATTGGGGGACCCCTACAATGAGCAGTTCTTC. The encoded protein is CASSLRLALGDPYNEQFF. The chain is built from TRBV27 and TRBJ2-1; D might be TRBD1 or TRBD2, each matching 5 bases. The CDR3 totals 18 residues. V was trimmed by 8 bases and J by 2 bases, leaving 25 bases between them. The germline CDR1 and CDR2 sequences are MNHEY and SMNVEV (reference sequence).

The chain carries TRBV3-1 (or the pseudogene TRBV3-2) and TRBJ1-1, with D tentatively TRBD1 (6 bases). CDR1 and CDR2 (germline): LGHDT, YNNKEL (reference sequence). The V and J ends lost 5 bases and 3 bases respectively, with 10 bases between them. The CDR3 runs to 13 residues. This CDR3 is CASSANRDTEAFF. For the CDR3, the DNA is TGTGCCAGCAGCGCAAACAGGGACACTGAAGCTTTCTTT.

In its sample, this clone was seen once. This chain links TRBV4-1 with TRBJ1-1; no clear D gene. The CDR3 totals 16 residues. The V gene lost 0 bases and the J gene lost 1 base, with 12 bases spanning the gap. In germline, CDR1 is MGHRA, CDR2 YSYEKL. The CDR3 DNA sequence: TGCGCCAGCAGCCAAGATAGCCCTCAAAGGAACACTGAAGCTTTCTTT. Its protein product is CASSQDSPQRNTEAFF.

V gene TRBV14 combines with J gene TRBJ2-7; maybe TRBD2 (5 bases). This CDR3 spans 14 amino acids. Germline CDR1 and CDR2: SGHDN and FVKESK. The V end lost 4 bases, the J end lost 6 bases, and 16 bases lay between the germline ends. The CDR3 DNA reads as TGTGCCAGCAGCCTCCTGACGGGGTCCCTCGAGCAGTACTTC. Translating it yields CASSLLTGSLEQYF.

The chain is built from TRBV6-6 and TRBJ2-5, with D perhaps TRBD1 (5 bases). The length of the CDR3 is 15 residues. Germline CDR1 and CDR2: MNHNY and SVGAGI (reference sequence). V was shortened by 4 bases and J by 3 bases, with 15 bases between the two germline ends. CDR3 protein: CASSSPRIREETQYF. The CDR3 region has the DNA TGTGCCAGCAGTTCCCCAAGGATCAGGGAAGAGACCCAGTACTTC.

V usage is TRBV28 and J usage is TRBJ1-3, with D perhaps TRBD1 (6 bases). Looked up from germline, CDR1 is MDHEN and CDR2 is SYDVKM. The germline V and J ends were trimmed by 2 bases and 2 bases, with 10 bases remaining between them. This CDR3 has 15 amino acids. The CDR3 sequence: CASSLHRVTGNTIYF. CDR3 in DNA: TGTGCCAGCAGTTTACACAGGGTTACTGGAAACACCATATATTTT.

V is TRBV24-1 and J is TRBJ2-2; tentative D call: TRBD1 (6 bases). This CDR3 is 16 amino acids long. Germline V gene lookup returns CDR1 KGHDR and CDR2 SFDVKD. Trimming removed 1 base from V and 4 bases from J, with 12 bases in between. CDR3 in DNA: TGTGCCACCAGTGATTTAGGGGGACGGGGCACCGGGGAGCTGTTTTTT. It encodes CATSDLGGRGTGELFF.

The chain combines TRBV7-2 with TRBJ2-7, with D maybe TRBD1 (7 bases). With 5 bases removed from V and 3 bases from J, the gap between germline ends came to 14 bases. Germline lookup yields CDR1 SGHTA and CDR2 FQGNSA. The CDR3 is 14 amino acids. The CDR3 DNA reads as TGTGCCAGCAGCGTCGCGGGACAGAGCTACGAGCAGTACTTC. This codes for CASSVAGQSYEQYF.

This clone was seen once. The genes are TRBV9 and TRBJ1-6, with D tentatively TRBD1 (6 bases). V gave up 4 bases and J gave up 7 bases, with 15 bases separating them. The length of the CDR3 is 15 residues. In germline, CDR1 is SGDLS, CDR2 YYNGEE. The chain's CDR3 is CASSLGGLRNSPLHF. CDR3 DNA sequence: TGTGCCAGCAGCTTAGGGGGACTAAGAAATTCACCCCTCCACTTT.

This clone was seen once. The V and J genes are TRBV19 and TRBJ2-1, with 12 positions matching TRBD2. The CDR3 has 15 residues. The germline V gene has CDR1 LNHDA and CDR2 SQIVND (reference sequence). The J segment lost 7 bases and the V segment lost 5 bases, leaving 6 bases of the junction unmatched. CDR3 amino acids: CASSGLAGGVNEQFF. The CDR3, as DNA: TGTGCCAGTAGTGGGCTAGCGGGAGGGGTGAATGAGCAGTTCTTC.

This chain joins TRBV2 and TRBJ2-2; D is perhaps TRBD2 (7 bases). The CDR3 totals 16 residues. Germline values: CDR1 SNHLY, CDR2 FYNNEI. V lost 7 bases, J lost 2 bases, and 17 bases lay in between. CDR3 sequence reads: CASTQIGGANTGELFF. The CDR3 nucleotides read TGTGCCAGCACCCAAATAGGGGGGGCAAACACCGGGGAGCTGTTTTTT.

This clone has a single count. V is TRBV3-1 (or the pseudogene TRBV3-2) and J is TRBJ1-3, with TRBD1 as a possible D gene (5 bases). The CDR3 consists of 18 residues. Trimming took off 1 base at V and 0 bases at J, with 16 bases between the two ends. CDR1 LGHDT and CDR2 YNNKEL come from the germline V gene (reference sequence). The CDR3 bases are TGTGCCAGCAGCCAAGCCTCCCGGGACTGGAACTCTGGAAACACCATATATTTT. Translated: CASSQASRDWNSGNTIYF.

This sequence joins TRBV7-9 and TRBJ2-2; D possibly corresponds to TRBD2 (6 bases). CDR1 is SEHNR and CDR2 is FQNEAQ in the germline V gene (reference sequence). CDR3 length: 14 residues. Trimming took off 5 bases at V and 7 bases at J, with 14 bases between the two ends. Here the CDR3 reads CASSETSFSGELFF. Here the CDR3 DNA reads TGTGCCAGCAGCGAGACTAGTTTCAGCGGGGAGCTGTTTTTT.

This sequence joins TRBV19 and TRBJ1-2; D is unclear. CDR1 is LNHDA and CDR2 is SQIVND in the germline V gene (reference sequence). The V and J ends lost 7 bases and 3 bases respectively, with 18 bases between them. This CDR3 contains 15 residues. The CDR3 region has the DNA TGTGCCAGTATTGACCTGGGAGGGAATGACTATGGCTACACCTTC. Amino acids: CASIDLGGNDYGYTF. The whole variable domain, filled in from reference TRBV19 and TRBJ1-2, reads DGGITQSPKYLFRKEGQNVTLSCEQNLNHDAMYWYRQDPGQGLRLIYYSQIVNDFQKGDIAEGYSVSREKKESFPLTVTSAQKNPTAFYLCASIDLGGNDYGYTFGSGTRLTVV.

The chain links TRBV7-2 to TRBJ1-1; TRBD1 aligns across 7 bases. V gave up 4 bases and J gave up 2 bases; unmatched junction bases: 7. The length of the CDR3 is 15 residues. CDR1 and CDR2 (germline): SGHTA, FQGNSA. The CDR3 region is CASSSSGTANTEAFF. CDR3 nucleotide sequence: TGTGCCAGCAGCTCCTCCGGGACAGCCAACACTGAAGCTTTCTTT. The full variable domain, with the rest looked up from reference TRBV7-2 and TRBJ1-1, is GAGVSQSPSNKVTEKGKDVELRCDPISGHTALYWYRQSLGQGLEFLIYFQGNSAPDKSGLPSDRFSAERTGGSVSTLTIQRTQQEDSAVYLCASSSSGTANTEAFFGQGTRLTVV.

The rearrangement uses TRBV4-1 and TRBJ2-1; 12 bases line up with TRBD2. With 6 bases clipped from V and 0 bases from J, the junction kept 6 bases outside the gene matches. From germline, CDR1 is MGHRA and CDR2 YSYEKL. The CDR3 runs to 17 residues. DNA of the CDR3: TGCGCCAGCAGTTGGGGACTAGCGGGTGCCTCCTACAATGAGCAGTTCTTC. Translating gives CASSWGLAGASYNEQFF.

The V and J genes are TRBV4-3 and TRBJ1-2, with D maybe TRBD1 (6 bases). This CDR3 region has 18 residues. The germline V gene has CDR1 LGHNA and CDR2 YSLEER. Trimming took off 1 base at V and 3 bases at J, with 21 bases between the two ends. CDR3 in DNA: TGCGCCAGCAGCCAAGGGATAGCAGGGGCGGACCAGTACTATGGCTACACCTTC. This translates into CASSQGIAGADQYYGYTF.

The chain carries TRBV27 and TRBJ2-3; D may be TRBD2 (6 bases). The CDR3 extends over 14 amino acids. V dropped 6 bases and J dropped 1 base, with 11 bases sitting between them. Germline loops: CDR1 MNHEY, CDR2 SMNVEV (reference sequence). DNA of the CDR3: TGTGCCAGCAGGGGGTGGGAGGGCACAGATACGCAGTATTTT. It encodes CASRGWEGTDTQYF.

The CDR3 reads CAISKDTGSGNTIYF. In nucleotides, the CDR3 is TGTGCCATCAGCAAGGACACAGGCTCTGGAAACACCATATATTTT. The V and J genes are TRBV10-3 and TRBJ1-3; TRBD1 is a possible D gene (5 bases). The CDR3 spans 15 residues. CDR1 ENHRY and CDR2 SYGVKD come from the germline V gene. V was cut by 6 bases and J by 0 bases, with 12 bases left in between.

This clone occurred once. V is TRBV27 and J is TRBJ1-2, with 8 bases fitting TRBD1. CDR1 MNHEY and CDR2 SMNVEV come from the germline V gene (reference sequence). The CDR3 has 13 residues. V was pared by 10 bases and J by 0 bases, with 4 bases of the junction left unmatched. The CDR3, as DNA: TGTGCCACTGGGACAGGAGCTAACTATGGCTACACCTTC. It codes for CATGTGANYGYTF.

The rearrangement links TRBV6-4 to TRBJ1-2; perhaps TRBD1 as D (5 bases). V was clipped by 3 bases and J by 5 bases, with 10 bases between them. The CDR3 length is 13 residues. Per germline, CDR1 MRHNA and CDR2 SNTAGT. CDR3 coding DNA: TGTGCCAGCAGTGATCAGGGAACTTATGGCTACACCTTC. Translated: CASSDQGTYGYTF.

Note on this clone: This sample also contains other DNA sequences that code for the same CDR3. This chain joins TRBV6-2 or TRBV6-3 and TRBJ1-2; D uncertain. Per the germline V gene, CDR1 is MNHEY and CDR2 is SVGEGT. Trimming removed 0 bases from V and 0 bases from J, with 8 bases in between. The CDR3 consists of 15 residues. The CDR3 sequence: CASSYSVSANYGYTF. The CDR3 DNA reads TGTGCCAGCAGTTACTCGGTTTCAGCTAACTATGGCTACACCTTC.

The CDR3 bases are TGTGCCAGTCAGACCCGGGCCAATACTAGGGAGCAGTACTTC. Translated, it gives CASQTRANTREQYF. The chain has TRBV27 and TRBJ2-7; TRBD2 might be the D (5 bases). The CDR3 consists of 14 residues. Trimming removed 9 bases from V and 7 bases from J, with 22 bases in between. The V gene's germline CDR1 is MNHEY and CDR2 SMNVEV (reference sequence).

DNA for the CDR3: TGTGCCAGCAGGGGCAGGGGTAGCGAAAAACTGTTTTTT. Residues: CASRGRGSEKLFF. The J gene is TRBJ1-4, the V gene TRBV9, with D tentatively TRBD1 (6 bases). Germline CDR1 is SGDLS and CDR2 is YYNGEE. Trimming removed 5 bases at V and 8 bases at J, with 13 bases between. The CDR3 contains 13 residues.

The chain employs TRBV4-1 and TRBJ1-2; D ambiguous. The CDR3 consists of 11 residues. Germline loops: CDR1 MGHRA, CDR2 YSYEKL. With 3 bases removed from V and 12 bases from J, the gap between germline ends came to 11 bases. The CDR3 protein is CASSQGRANTF. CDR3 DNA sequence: TGCGCCAGCAGCCAGGGAAGGGCAAACACCTTC.